The rows below give T cell receptor beta chains drawn from one sample of a study of blood T cell repertoires in COVID-19. Here immunoSEQ multiplex PCR was the method, and the copy in TCRdb shows in-frame clones only, minus some. The repertoire includes 300,000 or so clones, more than 80% of them detected once, and roughly 3.9% sits in the top ten. Input material: peripheral blood. These receptors all stem from a woman aged 40 to 50 with acute or convalescent COVID-19. Each CDR3 is given with its conserved first and last residue. D genes are given only for firm matches. Expanded clones get a size class; other rows say once, few or many, or leave the size out.

V	D	size	J	CDR3	DNA
TRBV7-9	.	.	TRBJ2-1	CASSFRWPAYNEQFF	TGTGCCAGCAGCTTTCGTTGGCCCGCCTACAATGAGCAGTTCTTC
TRBV15	TRBD2	.	TRBJ2-1	CATSRDSGGAWNEQFF	TGTGCCACCAGCAGAGATAGCGGGGGGGCGTGGAATGAGCAGTTCTTC
TRBV18	.	.	TRBJ2-5	CASSRLGVETQYF	TGTGCCAGCTCACGTTTAGGGGTGGAGACCCAGTACTTC
TRBV9	.	.	TRBJ2-3	CASSVVGVGTDTQYF	TGTGCCAGCAGCGTAGTAGGGGTTGGTACAGATACGCAGTATTTT
TRBV19	TRBD1	.	TRBJ1-2	CASSILLTGGKDYGYTF	TGTGCCAGTAGTATATTACTTACAGGGGGCAAGGACTATGGCTACACCTTC
TRBV28	.	.	TRBJ1-2	CASSVRDYGYTF	TGTGCCAGCAGTGTGCGAGACTATGGCTACACCTTC
TRBV5-1	TRBD1	.	TRBJ1-2	CASSLSARTGVGYTF	TGCGCCAGCAGCTTGAGTGCGCGGACAGGGGTTGGCTACACCTTC
TRBV5-4	TRBD1	.	TRBJ2-1	CASSAPTGGNEQFF	TGTGCCAGCAGCGCGCCAACAGGGGGCAATGAGCAGTTCTTC
TRBV27	TRBD1	.	TRBJ1-2	CASSLTGGSYGYTF	TGTGCCAGCAGTCTGACAGGGGGCTCCTATGGCTACACCTTC
TRBV3-1/TRBV3-2	TRBD2	.	TRBJ2-3	CASSQGRDILRDTQYF	TGTGCCAGCAGCCAGGGGAGGGATATCCTACGGGATACGCAGTATTTT
TRBV11-1	.	.	TRBJ1-6	CASSLEDSHNSPLHF	TGTGCCAGCAGCTTAGAAGACAGCCATAATTCACCCCTCCACTTT
TRBV2	.	.	TRBJ1-1	CASNKQGNTEAFF	TGTGCCAGCAACAAACAGGGGAACACTGAAGCTTTCTTT
TRBV13	TRBD1	.	TRBJ1-4	CASSFGTGNEKLFF	TGTGCCAGCAGCTTCGGGACAGGGAATGAAAAACTGTTTTTT
TRBV5-4	.	.	TRBJ1-1	CASSLQGGGTEAFF	TGTGCCAGCAGCTTACAGGGTGGGGGCACTGAAGCTTTCTTT
TRBV5-5	TRBD1	once	TRBJ1-2	CASSPTGGIYGYTF	TGTGCCAGCAGCCCGACAGGGGGCATCTATGGCTACACCTTC
TRBV7-8	.	.	TRBJ2-2	CASSDLGLASSGELFF	TGTGCCAGCAGTGACCTCGGCCTAGCCTCTTCCGGGGAGCTGTTTTTT
TRBV3-1/TRBV3-2	TRBD1	once	TRBJ2-1	CASSPTGYNEQFF	TGTGCCAGCAGCCCGACAGGGTACAATGAGCAGTTCTTC
TRBV6-5	.	few	TRBJ1-5	CASSYDVQGLQPQHF	TGTGCCAGCAGTTACGACGTCCAGGGACTTCAGCCCCAGCATTTT
TRBV24-1	.	.	TRBJ2-3	CATSGSPGGTDTQYF	TGTGCCACCAGTGGATCGCCGGGGGGCACAGATACGCAGTATTTT
TRBV11-1	.	few	TRBJ2-5	CASSSAETQYF	TGTGCCAGCAGTAGTGCGGAGACCCAGTACTTC
TRBV25-1	TRBD1	.	TRBJ1-2	CASSEPGTVGNYGYTF	TGTGCCAGCAGTGAGCCTGGGACAGTAGGTAACTATGGCTACACCTTC
TRBV6-2/TRBV6-3	.	.	TRBJ1-2	CASSFQGNYGYTF	TGTGCCAGCAGTTTCCAGGGTAACTATGGCTACACCTTC
TRBV6-4	TRBD1	.	TRBJ1-1	CASKPLTGDTEAFF	TGTGCCAGCAAGCCATTGACAGGGGACACTGAAGCTTTCTTT